One and the same sample provided the 22 T cell receptor beta chains below, sequenced in a study of neurological immune-mediated disorders. TCRdb fed the 5' RACE reads into MiXCR, producing one record per CDR3 protein. Here the sample spans tens of thousands of distinct CDR3 sequences, 6.5% to 8.5% being singletons. Sequences were obtained from PBMCs. These receptors came from a woman between 40 and 50 years old in good health.

The sample holds many counts of this clonotype. The CDR3 region has the DNA TGCGCCAGCAGCCAAGATCCGGCGGGAGTGGGCTTTCGTGAGCAGTTCTTC. It is translated as CASSQDPAGVGFREQFF. The V call is TRBV4-3, the J call TRBJ2-1, with 7 bases matching TRBD2. Trimming removed 0 bases from V and 9 bases from J; junction bases left unmatched: 14. The CDR3 has 17 amino acids. Germline values: CDR1 LGHNA, CDR2 YSLEER.

This clonotype is categorized as medium-sized. V gene TRBV10-3 combines with J gene TRBJ2-2; 8 bases are shared with TRBD2. CDR3 length: 14 amino acids. Looked up from germline, CDR1 is ENHRY and CDR2 is SYGVKD. The junction had 5 bases not matched to a gene; V was cut back by 8 bases and J by 3 bases. CDR3 sequence: CAIPAGADTGELFF. The CDR3, as DNA: TGTGCCATCCCAGCGGGAGCGGACACCGGGGAGCTGTTTTTT.

This clonotype has ten or more counts. The chain carries TRBV12-3 or TRBV12-4 and TRBJ2-1; 10 nucleotides line up with TRBD2. The CDR3 covers 16 residues. V lost 6 bases, J lost 0 bases, and 5 bases stayed unmatched. CDR3: CASRHSGRSSYNEQFF. The CDR3 DNA sequence: TGTGCCAGCAGGCATAGCGGGAGGAGCTCCTACAATGAGCAGTTCTTC.

This clonotype is medium-sized within its sample. The chain carries TRBV20-1 and TRBJ2-7, with no clear D. CDR3 size: 11 residues. The V end lost 3 bases, the J end lost 3 bases, and 6 bases lay between the germline ends. In germline, CDR1 is DFQATT, CDR2 SNEGSKA (reference sequence). The CDR3 spells CSASLGYEQYF. Here the CDR3 DNA reads TGCAGTGCTAGTTTGGGCTACGAGCAGTACTTC.

This clonotype is labeled as medium-sized. The CDR3 DNA is TGTGCCAGCAGTTCGGGACTGGGGGTCACTGAAGCTTTCTTT. The encoded protein is CASSSGLGVTEAFF. The V call is TRBV6-5, the J call TRBJ1-1; TRBD1 is a possible D gene (5 bases). CDR1 is MNHEY, CDR2 SVGAGI, per germline. The CDR3 loop spans 14 amino acids. Between the trimmed V and J ends, which lost 4 bases and 4 bases, there was a span of 13 bases.

The rearrangement links TRBV6-1 to TRBJ2-7; D is perhaps TRBD2 (7 bases). From germline, CDR1 is MNHNS and CDR2 SASEGT. Trimming stripped 8 bases from V and 1 base from J, with 12 bases between. The CDR3 is 13 amino acids. CDR3 in amino acids: CASARGGSYEQYF. The CDR3 DNA reads TGTGCCAGCGCGAGGGGGGGTTCCTACGAGCAGTACTTC.

This clonotype occurred many times. The J gene is TRBJ2-5, the V gene TRBV5-1, with TRBD1 matching 8 bases. The CDR3 is 14 residues long. V shed 4 bases, J shed 5 bases, and the junction held 7 bases outside the gene matches. The germline CDR1 and CDR2 sequences are SGHRS and YFSETQ. The CDR3 DNA reads TGCGCCAGCAGCCCTGACAGGGGATCGGAGACCCAGTACTTC. Translated, it gives CASSPDRGSETQYF.

This clonotype was observed at least ten times. The chain joins TRBV3-1 to TRBJ2-5; D is unclear. V dropped 8 bases and J dropped 2 bases, with 12 bases sitting between them. CDR3 length: 13 amino acids. Germline loops: CDR1 LGHDT, CDR2 YNNKEL (reference sequence). The CDR3 bases are TGTGCCAGCGTCCCACCCGGGCAAGAGACCCAGTACTTC. Its translation: CASVPPGQETQYF.

This clonotype is labeled as medium-sized. The V call is TRBV29-1, the J call TRBJ2-1; a weak D match, TRBD2 (5 bases). Trimming cost V 4 bases and J 6 bases, with 13 bases left between them. There are 13 residues in the CDR3. Germline CDR1 reads SQVTM; CDR2 reads ANQGSEA. CDR3 sequence: CSVVGRWGNEQFF. The CDR3 DNA reads TGCAGCGTTGTTGGGAGATGGGGCAATGAGCAGTTCTTC.

This clonotype was counted ten times or more. CDR3 nucleotide sequence: TGCGCCAGCAGCTTAGGACTAGCGGGAGCTGGGGCCAACGTCCTGACTTTC. This codes for CASSLGLAGAGANVLTF. The chain links TRBV5-1 to TRBJ2-6, with TRBD2 matching over 13 bases. J lost 2 bases, V lost 2 bases, and 1 base had no gene match. In germline, CDR1 is SGHRS, CDR2 YFSETQ. The CDR3 extends over 17 amino acids.

This clonotype was seen at least ten times. V is TRBV5-1 and J is TRBJ2-1; TRBD1 matches 7 bases. Germline CDR1 is SGHRS and CDR2 is YFSETQ. The J segment lost 3 bases and the V segment lost 1 base, leaving 4 bases of the junction unmatched. CDR3 length: 15 amino acids. In nucleotides, the CDR3 is TGCGCCAGCAGCTTGCCAACAGGGGACTACAATGAGCAGTTCTTC. This translates into CASSLPTGDYNEQFF.

This clonotype was seen many times. CDR3 in amino acids: CSVAIGAYTEAFF. In nucleotides, the CDR3 is TGCAGCGTCGCGATAGGGGCGTACACTGAAGCTTTCTTT. The chain couples TRBV29-1 to TRBJ1-1; TRBD1 is a possible D gene (5 bases). This CDR3 has 13 amino acids. The V gene's germline CDR1 is SQVTM and CDR2 ANQGSEA. Trimming took 6 bases from V and 3 from J, leaving 14 bases between them.

This clonotype has just a few counts. The chain joins TRBV18 to TRBJ1-6; D is perhaps TRBD1 (5 bases). The CDR3 extends over 14 amino acids. The germline V gene has CDR1 KGHSH and CDR2 LQKENI. V was trimmed by 3 bases and J by 5 bases, leaving 8 bases between them. The CDR3 is CASSPGQNNSPLHF. The CDR3 nucleotides are TGTGCCAGCTCACCGGGGCAGAATAATTCACCCCTCCACTTT.

This clonotype was detected ten times or more. The chain employs TRBV7-9 and TRBJ1-4; no clear D gene. Trimming took 1 base from V and 4 from J, leaving 10 bases between them. The CDR3 consists of 15 residues. From germline, CDR1 is SEHNR and CDR2 FQNEAQ (reference sequence). The CDR3 bases are TGTGCCAGCAGCTTAGTCGGTCAGATTAATGAAAAACTGTTTTTT. Its translation: CASSLVGQINEKLFF. The variable domain in full, completed from reference TRBV7-9 and TRBJ1-4, reads DTGVSQNPRHKITKRGQNVTFRCDPISEHNRLYWYRQTLGQGPEFLTYFQNEAQLEKSRLLSDRFSAERPKGSFSTLEIQRTEQGDSAMYLCASSLVGQINEKLFFGSGTQLSVL.

The table lists this clonotype with many counts. The genes are TRBV5-6 and TRBJ2-5; D not resolved. The V end was cut by 4 bases, the J end by 2 bases, with 6 bases between. The germline CDR1 and CDR2 sequences are SGHDT and YYEEEE. CDR3 length: 12 residues. The CDR3 protein is CASSESQETQYF. The DNA of the CDR3 is TGTGCCAGCAGCGAAAGTCAAGAGACCCAGTACTTC.

This clonotype occurred many times. This chain connects TRBV20-1 to TRBJ1-1, with D unresolved. Germline lookup yields CDR1 DFQATT and CDR2 SNEGSKA (reference sequence). The CDR3 is 12 residues long. The V end lost 0 bases, the J end lost 5 bases, and 7 bases lay between the germline ends. CDR3 sequence: CSARDRVTEAFF. The CDR3 DNA sequence: TGCAGTGCTAGAGATCGAGTTACTGAAGCTTTCTTT.

This clonotype was counted many times. This CDR3 reads CASSLAAGGNPGELFF. CDR3 in DNA: TGCGCCAGCAGCTTGGCTGCGGGAGGAAATCCCGGGGAGCTGTTTTTT. This chain uses TRBV5-1 with TRBJ2-2; 8 bases map to TRBD2. Germline V gives CDR1 SGHRS, CDR2 YFSETQ. The length of the CDR3 is 16 residues. V shed 0 bases and J 6 bases; nucleotides not matched to a gene: 7.

This clonotype was counted at least ten times. This rearrangement joins TRBV4-2 to TRBJ2-1; 16 nucleotides align to TRBD2. V was pared by 0 bases and J by 2 bases, with 16 bases of the junction left unmatched. Germline-derived CDR1 and CDR2 are LGHNA and YNFKEQ. This CDR3 is 23 amino acids long. CDR3 sequence: CASSQDRSLKGLAGGPTYNEQFF. In DNA, the CDR3 is TGTGCCAGCAGCCAAGATCGTTCCCTAAAGGGACTAGCGGGAGGGCCAACCTACAATGAGCAGTTCTTC.

This clonotype was observed many times. The rearrangement joins TRBV19 to TRBJ2-7; D unclear. CDR3 length equals 14 residues. Trimming left V 1 base short and J 5 bases short, with 12 bases between. Germline CDR1 LNHDA, CDR2 SQIVND (reference sequence). CDR3 DNA: TGTGCCAGTAGTATAGGTCCTCCATTGGACGAGCAGTACTTC. This codes for CASSIGPPLDEQYF.

The chain carries TRBV10-1 and TRBJ1-1; 9 nucleotides agree with TRBD1. V shed 5 bases, J shed 10 bases, and the junction held 5 bases outside the gene matches. This CDR3 is built from 12 residues. In germline, CDR1 is WNHNN, CDR2 SYGVQD (reference sequence). The CDR3 loop reads CASSPRDRAAFF. The CDR3 nucleotides are TGCGCCAGCAGTCCGCGGGACAGGGCAGCTTTCTTT.

This clonotype has a count of ten or more. In DNA form, the CDR3 reads TGCAGTGCTAGAGTTGGCGGACAAGGTAATCAGCCCCAGCATTTT. Residues: CSARVGGQGNQPQHF. This chain links TRBV20-1 with TRBJ1-5, with D perhaps matching TRBD1 (5 bases). CDR3 size: 15 residues. Germline CDR1 reads DFQATT; CDR2 reads SNEGSKA (reference sequence). Deletions cut 1 base from V and 4 bases from J, with 14 bases between.

The chain links TRBV29-1 to TRBJ2-1, with 9 bases identical to TRBD2. This CDR3 is 15 amino acids long. Germline V gene sequence: CDR1 SQVTM, CDR2 ANQGSEA. V shed 5 bases and J 3 bases; nucleotides not matched to a gene: 8. Here the CDR3 DNA reads TGCAGCGTTAGGGGAACTAGCGGGTACTACAATGAGCAGTTCTTC. This encodes CSVRGTSGYYNEQFF.